Listed below are T cell receptor beta chains from one sample, sequenced in a study of response to subunit inactivated influenza vaccine. TCRdb ran MiXCR on the RT-PCR reads and lists one entry per CDR3 protein. The sample carries over 650,000 distinct CDR3 sequences, roughly 20% recorded once. Source: PBMCs from blood, taken 5 days after vaccination. The receptors come from a man in his fifties who received an inactivated influenza vaccine. Both conserved end residues are part of each CDR3. D genes are given only for firm matches. Size is omitted from some rows. Given values are once, few, many or a class for expanded clones.

j_call: TRBJ2-7
v_call: TRBV20-1
clone_size: few
d_call: TRBD2
cdr3_nt: TGCAGTGCTAGTGGGACTAGCGGGAGAGTCTACGAGCAGTACTTC
cdr3_aa: CSASGTSGRVYEQYF

j_call: TRBJ2-7
v_call: TRBV25-1
clone_size: many
d_call: -
cdr3_nt: TGTGCCAGCAGTGAATTGTCCAGGTCCTACGAGCAGTACTTC
cdr3_aa: CASSELSRSYEQYF

j_call: TRBJ2-7
v_call: TRBV27
clone_size: -
d_call: TRBD2
cdr3_nt: TGTGCCAGCAGTTTCCTGGGACTAGCGGGATCCTACGAGCAGTACTTC
cdr3_aa: CASSFLGLAGSYEQYF

j_call: TRBJ2-3
v_call: TRBV12-3/TRBV12-4
clone_size: few
d_call: TRBD2
cdr3_nt: TGTGCCAGCAGTTTCACAACTAGCGGGCCGACAGATACGCAGTATTTT
cdr3_aa: CASSFTTSGPTDTQYF

j_call: TRBJ1-5
v_call: TRBV7-9
clone_size: -
d_call: -
cdr3_nt: TGTGCCAGCACGCAGGGGTACAATCAGCCCCAGCATTTT
cdr3_aa: CASTQGYNQPQHF

j_call: TRBJ2-7
v_call: TRBV29-1
clone_size: -
d_call: -
cdr3_nt: TGCGCAGGGAAAGGGAACTCCTACGAGCAGTACTTC
cdr3_aa: CAGKGNSYEQYF

j_call: TRBJ2-1
v_call: TRBV29-1
clone_size: few
d_call: -
cdr3_nt: TGCAGCGTTGTTCTGGTTGAGCAGTTCTTC
cdr3_aa: CSVVLVEQFF

j_call: TRBJ2-7
v_call: TRBV10-3
clone_size: many
d_call: -
cdr3_nt: TGTGCCATCAGTGATGGTTCCCTTTCTACCTACGAGCAGTACTTC
cdr3_aa: CAISDGSLSTYEQYF

j_call: TRBJ2-3
v_call: TRBV5-1
clone_size: -
d_call: -
cdr3_nt: TGCGCCAGCAGCTCAGGGGCCGTCACAGATACGCAGTATTTT
cdr3_aa: CASSSGAVTDTQYF

j_call: TRBJ2-1
v_call: TRBV12-3/TRBV12-4
clone_size: few
d_call: TRBD2
cdr3_nt: TGTGCCAGCAGGATCGGGGGGACCAGCAATGAGCAGTTCTTC
cdr3_aa: CASRIGGTSNEQFF

j_call: TRBJ2-7
v_call: TRBV11-2
clone_size: many
d_call: -
cdr3_nt: TGTGCCAGCAGCTTAAGGAGGGACGGCGAGCAGTACTTC
cdr3_aa: CASSLRRDGEQYF

j_call: TRBJ2-3
v_call: TRBV11-2
clone_size: -
d_call: TRBD2
cdr3_nt: TGTGCCAGCAGCTCCCAGCGGGGTACAGCTGATACGCAGTATTTT
cdr3_aa: CASSSQRGTADTQYF

j_call: TRBJ2-7
v_call: TRBV6-6
clone_size: -
d_call: -
cdr3_nt: TGTGCCAGCAGGGGTCACAAGGAACTCGAGCAGTACTTC
cdr3_aa: CASRGHKELEQYF

j_call: TRBJ2-7
v_call: TRBV10-3
clone_size: few
d_call: TRBD1
cdr3_nt: TGTGCCATCAGGGACCCAGGGGGCAATTACGAGCAGTACTTC
cdr3_aa: CAIRDPGGNYEQYF

j_call: TRBJ1-1
v_call: TRBV6-1
clone_size: few
d_call: -
cdr3_nt: TGTGCCAGCACCCCGACAAGAAACACTGAAGCTTTCTTT
cdr3_aa: CASTPTRNTEAFF

j_call: TRBJ2-3
v_call: TRBV11-2
clone_size: -
d_call: -
cdr3_nt: TGTGCCAGCAGCTTTTTAATAGCGACTTTCACAGATACGCAGTATTTT
cdr3_aa: CASSFLIATFTDTQYF

j_call: TRBJ2-3
v_call: TRBV11-2
clone_size: -
d_call: TRBD2
cdr3_nt: TGTGCCAGCAGCTTCCGCGCGGGGGGAGGCACAGATACGCAGTATTTT
cdr3_aa: CASSFRAGGGTDTQYF

j_call: TRBJ2-7
v_call: TRBV7-2
clone_size: -
d_call: -
cdr3_nt: TGTGCCAGCAGCTTACCTCCAGGGAGAGAGCAGTACTTC
cdr3_aa: CASSLPPGREQYF

j_call: TRBJ2-3
v_call: TRBV9
clone_size: -
d_call: TRBD2
cdr3_nt: TGTGCCAGCAGCGAGGGACTAGCGGACACAGATACGCAGTATTTT
cdr3_aa: CASSEGLADTDTQYF

j_call: TRBJ2-5
v_call: TRBV5-1
clone_size: -
d_call: -
cdr3_nt: TGCGCCAGCAGCTTGGCGGCCTTAAACCAAGAGACCCAGTACTTC
cdr3_aa: CASSLAALNQETQYF

j_call: TRBJ1-2
v_call: TRBV29-1
clone_size: few
d_call: -
cdr3_nt: TGCAGCGTCGTGACAGGAACAAGCCTGGGCTACACCTTC
cdr3_aa: CSVVTGTSLGYTF

j_call: TRBJ2-3
v_call: TRBV20-1
clone_size: -
d_call: -
cdr3_nt: TGCAGTGCTAGAGACCCGACAGGTACAGATACGCAGTATTTT
cdr3_aa: CSARDPTGTDTQYF

j_call: TRBJ2-1
v_call: TRBV7-9
clone_size: -
d_call: TRBD2
cdr3_nt: TGTGCCAACAGCTCAGGACTAGCGGGAGCTTACAATGAGCAGTTCTTC
cdr3_aa: CANSSGLAGAYNEQFF

j_call: TRBJ2-3
v_call: TRBV28
clone_size: -
d_call: TRBD2
cdr3_nt: TGTGCCAGCCACAATCCAGCGGGGGGGCATACAGATACGCAGTATTTT
cdr3_aa: CASHNPAGGHTDTQYF

j_call: TRBJ2-5
v_call: TRBV6-1
clone_size: -
d_call: TRBD2
cdr3_nt: TGTGCCAGCAGCAGACTAGCGGATCAAGAGACCCAGTACTTC
cdr3_aa: CASSRLADQETQYF

j_call: TRBJ2-5
v_call: TRBV5-1
clone_size: -
d_call: TRBD2
cdr3_nt: TGCGCCAGCAGCTTCGTCGCGACTAGCGGGACCCAAGAGACCCAGTACTTC
cdr3_aa: CASSFVATSGTQETQYF

j_call: TRBJ2-7
v_call: TRBV20-1
clone_size: -
d_call: -
cdr3_nt: TGCAGTGCTAGAGGAGGGTCTGCGGACCTCCCGAAATTTACCTACGAGCAGTACTTC
cdr3_aa: CSARGGSADLPKFTYEQYF

j_call: TRBJ2-7
v_call: TRBV9
clone_size: -
d_call: -
cdr3_nt: TGTGCCAGCAGCGGCAATGCAAAGGGCCCTGCCTACGAGCAGTACTTC
cdr3_aa: CASSGNAKGPAYEQYF

j_call: TRBJ1-1
v_call: TRBV12-3/TRBV12-4
clone_size: -
d_call: TRBD1
cdr3_nt: TGTGCCAGCAGTTTGTACAGGGACAGGAACACTGAAGCTTTCTTT
cdr3_aa: CASSLYRDRNTEAFF

j_call: TRBJ2-6
v_call: TRBV5-1
clone_size: few
d_call: -
cdr3_nt: TGCGCCAGCAGCACCGGGACGGGGAATGCTGGCTCTGGGGCCAACGTCCTGACTTTC
cdr3_aa: CASSTGTGNAGSGANVLTF

j_call: TRBJ2-5
v_call: TRBV12-3/TRBV12-4
clone_size: -
d_call: TRBD1
cdr3_nt: TGTGCCAGCAGTTTCGACAGGGTGGAGACCCAGTACTTC
cdr3_aa: CASSFDRVETQYF

j_call: TRBJ2-5
v_call: TRBV20-1
clone_size: -
d_call: TRBD2
cdr3_nt: TGCAGTGCTAGTCCGGCTAGCGGAACCCAAGAGACCCAGTACTTC
cdr3_aa: CSASPASGTQETQYF

j_call: TRBJ2-3
v_call: TRBV2
clone_size: few
d_call: -
cdr3_nt: TGTGCCAGCAGTGAATCAAGGAGCTGGAGTAGCACAGATACGCAGTATTTT
cdr3_aa: CASSESRSWSSTDTQYF

j_call: TRBJ1-1
v_call: TRBV5-6
clone_size: few
d_call: TRBD1
cdr3_nt: TGTGCCAGCAGCTTGCCCCTACAGGGGGCAACGACTGAAGCTTTCTTT
cdr3_aa: CASSLPLQGATTEAFF

j_call: TRBJ1-1
v_call: TRBV6-2/TRBV6-3
clone_size: -
d_call: TRBD1
cdr3_nt: TGTGCCAGCACCCAGGGGGCAAGGGAAGAAGCTTTCTTT
cdr3_aa: CASTQGAREEAFF

j_call: TRBJ2-7
v_call: TRBV20-1
clone_size: -
d_call: TRBD2
cdr3_nt: TGCAGTGCTAGACTAGCGGGACGAACCTACGAGCAGTACTTC
cdr3_aa: CSARLAGRTYEQYF

j_call: TRBJ1-6
v_call: TRBV29-1
clone_size: -
d_call: -
cdr3_nt: TGCAGCGTTTTGACCGTATTAGGTTCACCCCTCCACTTT
cdr3_aa: CSVLTVLGSPLHF

j_call: TRBJ2-1
v_call: TRBV4-3
clone_size: many
d_call: TRBD2
cdr3_nt: TGCGCCAGCAGCCAAGAACTAGCGGGAGGGCATGAGCAGTTCTTC
cdr3_aa: CASSQELAGGHEQFF

j_call: TRBJ2-7
v_call: TRBV19
clone_size: -
d_call: TRBD2
cdr3_nt: TGTGCCAGTAGTATGGGACTAGCGGGAGGTGAGCAGTACTTC
cdr3_aa: CASSMGLAGGEQYF

j_call: TRBJ2-5
v_call: TRBV20-1
clone_size: -
d_call: TRBD2
cdr3_nt: TGCAGTGCTAGAGGACTAGCGGGGGCGACGGAGACCCAGTACTTC
cdr3_aa: CSARGLAGATETQYF

j_call: TRBJ2-1
v_call: TRBV2
clone_size: few
d_call: TRBD2
cdr3_nt: TGTGCCAGCAGTGTAGGGAGGGAACCCTACAATGAGCAGTTCTTC
cdr3_aa: CASSVGREPYNEQFF

j_call: TRBJ2-5
v_call: TRBV29-1
clone_size: -
d_call: TRBD1
cdr3_nt: TGCAGCGGCGGGGACAGGGGGCCGTGGGAGACCCAGTACTTC
cdr3_aa: CSGGDRGPWETQYF